This T cell receptor beta chain was recorded in a study of OX40 agonist ivuxolimab in advanced cancers. Study-level information: A partial response was reached by three patients: one with hepatocellular carcinoma and two with cutaneous melanoma.

This clone was counted between two and nine times. Generated by immunoSEQ multiplex PCR, the TCRdb table keeps only in-frame clones and is missing some. The sample has roughly 99,000 clones; 75% to 95% are singletons. The clonotype originates from an adult with an advanced solid tumor such as melanoma, head and neck, liver or kidney cancer. The sequencing used CD4+ or CD8+ T cells sorted from blood, collected in a trial of the OX40 agonist ivuxolimab.

For the CDR3, the DNA is TGTGCCAGCTCACCCGGGACTACGAACACTGAAGCTTTCTTT. Translating it yields CASSPGTTNTEAFF. The V call is TRBV18, the J call TRBJ1-1; D possibly corresponds to TRBD1 (5 bases). V was cut by 3 bases and J by 1 base, with 9 bases left in between. Germline V gives CDR1 KGHSH, CDR2 LQKENI. This CDR3 spans 14 amino acids. The entire variable domain, with the rest obtained from reference TRBV18 and TRBJ1-1, is as follows: NAGVMQNPRHLVRRRGQEARLRCSPMKGHSHVYWYRQLPEEGLKFMVYLQKENIIDESGMPKERFSAEFPKEGPSILRIQQVVRGDSAAYFCASSPGTTNTEAFFGQGTRLTVV.